The next 3 T cell receptor beta chains were all read from a single sample in a study of control samples from healthy donors and cancer patients. Profiled with immunoSEQ multiplex PCR; TCRdb holds only in-frame clones, not every one. The table lists 150,000 or so clones, roughly 92% of them singletons. The specimen sequenced was blood. The receptors were gathered from a middle-aged man in good health.

The V call is TRBV4-1, the J call TRBJ1-3, with D hard to call. Germline V gene lookup returns CDR1 MGHRA and CDR2 YSYEKL. This CDR3 is 19 amino acids long. The V and J ends lost 1 base and 0 bases respectively, with 19 bases between them. The CDR3 here is CASSQVLRLDASSGNTIYF. The CDR3 DNA is TGCGCCAGCAGCCAAGTTCTCAGACTTGATGCAAGCTCTGGAAACACCATATATTTT.

The chain links TRBV12-5 to TRBJ2-7; no clear D gene. Trimming left V 1 base short and J 0 bases short, with 10 bases between. CDR3 length: 15 residues. In germline, CDR1 is LGHNT, CDR2 FRNRAP. CDR3 sequence reads: CASGLGGISSYEQYF. The CDR3 DNA reads TGTGCTAGTGGTTTGGGGGGAATCAGCTCCTACGAGCAGTACTTC. The full variable domain, its missing parts supplied by reference TRBV12-5 and TRBJ2-7, is DARVTQTPRHKVTEMGQEVTMRCQPILGHNTVFWYRQTMMQGLELLAYFRNRAPLDDSGMPKDRFSAEMPDATLATLKIQPSEPRDSAVYFCASGLGGISSYEQYFGPGTRLTVT.

The V gene is TRBV2, the J gene TRBJ2-5, with 7 bases lining up with TRBD2. V shed 4 bases and J 9 bases; nucleotides not matched to a gene: 11. Germline CDR1 and CDR2: SNHLY and FYNNEI. This CDR3 contains 14 residues. CDR3 bases: TGTGCCAGCAGTGGCCAAACCCCCCGGGGGGCCCAGTACTTC. Protein product: CASSGQTPRGAQYF.